This passage covers 25 T cell receptor beta chains from one sample sequenced in a study of T-cell reconstitution after alpha-beta-depleted transplantation in children. Library preparation (for TCRbeta) was performed with unique molecular identifiers. TCRdb ran MiXCR on the PCR reads and lists one entry per CDR3 protein. The sample holds fewer than 400,000 distinct CDR3 sequences, approximately 23% seen once. The material sequenced was PBMCs, mostly from graft donor cells, taken 180 days after TCRalphabeta/CD19-depleted stem cell transplant. The receptors were gathered from a male patient aged 10 to 17 who had a stem cell transplant for acute lymphoblastic leukemia, so the T cells may come from the graft donor.

This clonotype was picked up one time. The junction shows a germline mismatch at one end, possibly a read error. V and J are TRBV20-1 and TRBJ2-5, with 10 positions matching TRBD2. The germline V gene encodes CDR1 DFQATT and CDR2 SNEGSKA (reference sequence). The CDR3 totals 12 residues. The CDR3 DNA is TGCTGTGGACTAGCGGAACAAGACACCCAGTACTTC. The encoded protein is CCGLAEQDTQYF.

The chain couples TRBV11-3 to TRBJ2-2; 9 bases fit TRBD2. V trimming: 3 bases; J trimming: 6 bases; junction bases outside the gene matches: 8. This CDR3 comprises 16 residues. Germline V gene lookup returns CDR1 SGHNT and CDR2 YENEEA. The CDR3 sequence is CASSFRSSGTSGELFF. CDR3 sequence (DNA): TGTGCCAGCAGCTTCCGGTCTAGCGGGACCTCCGGGGAGCTGTTTTTT.

The chain employs TRBV6-8 and TRBJ1-4; D is possibly TRBD1 (5 bases). CDR1 is MNHGY, CDR2 SAAAGT, per germline. V was shortened by 8 bases and J by 13 bases, with 20 bases between the two germline ends. This CDR3 has 13 amino acids. The CDR3 here is CASGGTSLNGLFF. CDR3 in DNA: TGTGCCAGCGGAGGGACCTCCCTTAATGGACTGTTTTTT.

V gene TRBV7-8 combines with J gene TRBJ1-5; 7 bases align to TRBD1. The CDR3 length is 16 residues. Germline CDR1 SGHVS, CDR2 FQNEAQ. V shed 2 bases and J 2 bases; nucleotides not matched to a gene: 6. CDR3 coding DNA: TGTGCCAGCAGCTTAAACAGGGGAGGGGGCAATCAGCCCCAGCATTTT. Its protein is CASSLNRGGGNQPQHF.

This clonotype was counted between two and nine times. The chain is built from TRBV20-1 and TRBJ2-3; 9 bases align to TRBD2. The trim removed 2 bases at V and 2 bases at J, leaving 2 bases unmatched. Germline V gene data show CDR1 as DFQATT and CDR2 as SNEGSKA (reference sequence). This CDR3 contains 14 residues. As DNA, the CDR3 is TGCAGTGCTAGACTGGGACTAGCCACAGATACGCAGTATTTT. Protein product: CSARLGLATDTQYF.

This clonotype was seen a few times. The rearrangement uses TRBV7-2 and TRBJ1-5, with D possibly being TRBD1 (5 bases). Germline V lookup: CDR1 SGHTA, CDR2 FQGNSA. Trimming took 4 bases from V and 7 from J, leaving 17 bases between them. The CDR3 contains 15 residues. The CDR3 DNA follows: TGTGCCAGCAGCTCCCAGCCCAGGGCGAGACAGCCCCAGCATTTT. It is translated as CASSSQPRARQPQHF.

The table lists this clonotype with a few counts. The J gene is TRBJ2-7, the V gene TRBV11-1, with 9 bases fitting TRBD1. The germline gives CDR1 SGHAT, CDR2 FQDESV (reference sequence). J gave up 1 base and V 1 base, and 11 bases lay outside the gene matches. The CDR3 contains 18 residues. The CDR3 spells CASSLVPGRQGGSYEQYF. In nucleotides, the CDR3 is TGTGCCAGCAGCTTAGTCCCAGGAAGACAGGGGGGTTCCTACGAGCAGTACTTC.

This clonotype was seen a handful of times. The chain combines TRBV12-3 or TRBV12-4 with TRBJ2-7; 11 nucleotides agree with TRBD1. J gave up 6 bases and V 7 bases, and 8 bases lay outside the gene matches. The CDR3 contains 14 residues. In DNA form, the CDR3 reads TGTGCCAGCACCCGGGACAGGGGGTATGTCGAGCAGTACTTC. This codes for CASTRDRGYVEQYF.

This chain uses TRBV7-9 with TRBJ1-2; D uncertain. CDR1 SEHNR and CDR2 FQNEAQ come from the germline V gene (reference sequence). CDR3 length: 15 amino acids. Deletions cut 2 bases from V and 4 bases from J, with 14 bases between. DNA of the CDR3: TGTGCCAGCAGCTTAACGGGAGCCGCACCCTATGGCTACACCTTC. Protein: CASSLTGAAPYGYTF.

As for this clonotype: No conserved phenylalanine or tryptophan is present at the end of the CDR3, so a read error is the likely explanation. The chain combines TRBV7-2 with TRBJ2-7; weak D call: TRBD1 (6 bases). Germline V gives CDR1 SGHTA, CDR2 FQGNSA. Between the trimmed V and J ends, which lost 5 bases and 3 bases, there was a span of 17 bases. CDR3 size: 15 residues. CDR3: CASSALLGGSYEQYS. The CDR3 DNA sequence: TGTGCCAGCAGCGCCCTGTTAGGGGGAAGCTACGAGCAGTACTCC.

The table lists this clonotype with a few counts. The chain joins TRBV7-6 to TRBJ2-1; D uncertain. The CDR3 sequence is 12 residues long. V lost 2 bases and J lost 6, with 5 bases in between. The V gene's germline CDR1 is SGHVS and CDR2 FNYEAQ. The CDR3 sequence: CASSLKGNEQFF. DNA of the CDR3: TGTGCCAGCAGCTTAAAAGGCAATGAGCAGTTCTTC.

In its sample, this clonotype was seen a few times. The chain has TRBV7-6 and TRBJ2-7, with 8 bases that match TRBD1. Germline V gene sequence: CDR1 SGHVS, CDR2 FNYEAQ. CDR3 length: 14 amino acids. V shed 5 bases, J shed 3 bases, and the junction held 6 bases outside the gene matches. CDR3: CASSPRDRFYEQYF. The CDR3 bases are TGTGCCAGCAGCCCCCGGGACAGGTTCTACGAGCAGTACTTC.

For this clonotype: Compared with germline, one end of the junction differs, possibly owing to a read error. The V and J genes are TRBV20-1 and TRBJ2-1; the match to TRBD2 covers 15 bases. Germline V gene sequence: CDR1 DFQATT, CDR2 SNEGSKA (reference sequence). The CDR3 totals 16 residues. DNA of the CDR3: TGCAGTGATAGACTCGGGACTAGCGGGAGGTACAATGAGCAGTTCTTC. This encodes CSDRLGTSGRYNEQFF.

The chain combines TRBV9 with TRBJ1-3; 7 bases agree with TRBD1. The J segment lost 0 bases and the V segment lost 4 bases, leaving 7 bases of the junction unmatched. CDR1 is SGDLS, CDR2 YYNGEE, per germline. This CDR3 has 16 amino acids. As DNA, the CDR3 is TGTGCCAGCAGCTTAAGACAGGGCCTCTCTGGAAACACCATATATTTT. It is translated as CASSLRQGLSGNTIYF.

This clonotype has only a few counts. The genes are TRBV5-1 and TRBJ2-5; D possibly corresponds to TRBD2 (6 bases). V was pared by 5 bases and J by 1 base, with 12 bases between. CDR1 SGHRS and CDR2 YFSETQ come from the germline V gene. The CDR3 sequence is 14 residues long. The CDR3 DNA is TGCGCCAGCAGTTCGCTAGCGCTCCAAGAGACCCAGTACTTC. This sequence encodes CASSSLALQETQYF.

This clonotype was picked up a small number of times. CDR3 in DNA: TGTGCCAGCAGTTTAGGGGCAGGGTTCGGTGGCTACACCTTC. Its translation: CASSLGAGFGGYTF. The chain couples TRBV12-3 or TRBV12-4 to TRBJ1-2, with D possibly being TRBD1 (5 bases). The CDR3 extends over 14 amino acids. V gave up 1 base and J gave up 7 bases, with 13 bases separating them.

This clonotype was observed a handful of times. The chain combines TRBV10-3 with TRBJ1-2; weak D call: TRBD1 (5 bases). The CDR3 has 11 amino acids. The germline CDR1 and CDR2 sequences are ENHRY and SYGVKD. V lost 9 bases to trimming and J lost 8 bases, with 13 bases between them. In nucleotides, the CDR3 is TGTGCCATACCATTTGGGGGAGGCTACACCTTC. Amino acids: CAIPFGGGYTF.

In this sample, this clonotype turned up a few times. The chain recombines TRBV4-2 with TRBJ2-5; 8 bases agree with TRBD1. Germline values: CDR1 LGHNA, CDR2 YNFKEQ. The junction had 14 bases not matched to a gene; V was cut back by 1 base and J by 1 base. The CDR3 sequence is 19 residues long. This CDR3 is CASSQVPRRQGIPQETQYF. The CDR3 coding sequence is TGTGCCAGCAGCCAAGTTCCCCGCCGACAGGGGATCCCCCAAGAGACCCAGTACTTC.

This clonotype came up many times. The rearrangement links TRBV3-1 to TRBJ2-5, with TRBD2 matching over 11 bases. The CDR3 extends over 18 amino acids. CDR1 and CDR2 from the germline V gene are LGHDT and YNNKEL (reference sequence). Trimming removed 3 bases from V and 4 bases from J; junction bases left unmatched: 13. CDR3 nucleotides: TGTGCCAGCAGCCACGACCCTCCCCTAGCGGGAGGTCGAGAGACCCAGTACTTC. It codes for CASSHDPPLAGGRETQYF.

The rearrangement uses TRBV4-1 and TRBJ2-4, with 9 bases lining up with TRBD1. V trimming: 4 bases; J trimming: 0 bases; junction bases outside the gene matches: 7. CDR3 length equals 17 residues. Per the germline V gene, CDR1 is MGHRA and CDR2 is YSYEKL. The CDR3 sequence is CASSPHHRGLAKNIQYF. CDR3 DNA sequence: TGCGCCAGCAGCCCCCATCACAGGGGGCTAGCCAAAAACATTCAGTACTTC.

This clonotype was counted only a few times. This chain joins TRBV7-3 and TRBJ2-7; D might be TRBD1 (8 bases). CDR3 size: 15 residues. Trimming shortened V by 4 bases and J by 3 bases, and 16 bases separated the two germline ends. Germline V gene sequence: CDR1 SGHTA, CDR2 FQGTGA. CDR3 in amino acids: CASSSATGDYYEQYF. In nucleotides, the CDR3 is TGTGCCAGCAGCTCAGCGACAGGGGACTACTACGAGCAGTACTTC.

This clonotype appeared a few times. The chain combines TRBV7-8 with TRBJ2-2, with D maybe TRBD1 (5 bases). CDR1 is SGHVS and CDR2 is FQNEAQ in the germline V gene. Deletions cut 5 bases from V and 1 base from J, with 14 bases between. The CDR3 runs to 16 residues. CDR3 residues: CASSLVGAGNTGELFF. The CDR3 DNA reads as TGTGCCAGCAGCCTGGTAGGGGCCGGGAACACCGGGGAGCTGTTTTTT.

This clonotype occurred once. The chain combines TRBV6-1 with TRBJ2-6; maybe TRBD2 (5 bases). With 7 bases removed from V and 2 bases from J, the gap between germline ends came to 15 bases. The CDR3 totals 16 residues. Germline CDR1 MNHNS, CDR2 SASEGT. CDR3 protein: CASMRTSGTGANVLTF. DNA for the CDR3: TGTGCCAGCATGCGAACCTCCGGGACTGGGGCCAACGTCCTGACTTTC.

This chain uses TRBV5-1 with TRBJ2-5; tentatively, D is TRBD1 (6 bases). Trimming left V 3 bases short and J 4 bases short, with 7 bases between. The CDR3 loop spans 12 amino acids. Germline V CDR1 and CDR2: SGHRS, YFSETQ. CDR3 loop: CASSSRGETQYF. CDR3 DNA: TGCGCCAGCAGCTCCAGGGGAGAGACCCAGTACTTC.

The gene calls are TRBV15 and TRBJ2-6, with a tentative D call TRBD1 (5 bases). Germline V gene sequence: CDR1 LNHNV, CDR2 YYDKDF (reference sequence). The CDR3 is made up of 16 amino acids. V was clipped by 3 bases and J by 0 bases, with 9 bases between them. CDR3 DNA: TGTGCCACCAGCAGGCAAGGGGCCTCTGGGGCCAACGTCCTGACTTTC. Amino acids: CATSRQGASGANVLTF.